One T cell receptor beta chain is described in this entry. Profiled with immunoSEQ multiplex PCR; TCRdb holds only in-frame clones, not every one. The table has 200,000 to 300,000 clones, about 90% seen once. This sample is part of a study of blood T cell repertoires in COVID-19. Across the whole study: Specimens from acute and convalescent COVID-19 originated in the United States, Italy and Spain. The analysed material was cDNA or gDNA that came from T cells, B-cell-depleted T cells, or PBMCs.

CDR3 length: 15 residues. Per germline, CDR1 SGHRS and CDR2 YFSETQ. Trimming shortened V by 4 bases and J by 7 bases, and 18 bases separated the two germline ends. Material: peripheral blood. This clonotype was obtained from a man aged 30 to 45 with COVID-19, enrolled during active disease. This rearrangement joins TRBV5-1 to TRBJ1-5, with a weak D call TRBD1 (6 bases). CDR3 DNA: TGCGCCAGCAGCCCCATTGGGGGCGAGAGACAGCCCCAGCATTTT. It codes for CASSPIGGERQPQHF.